The 19 T cell receptor beta chains listed next were all sequenced from one sample in a study of blood T cells in healthy people across ages (dated by TCRdb to about 2015). Libraries were built with 5' RACE. The sequencer was an Illumina HiSeq 2500. The second PCR ran for about 7 to 11 cycles and used a J-beta primer mix along with a sample-barcoded 5' primer. Clones were called with MiXCR by TCRdb after fastp trimmed the public reads at Q25, and only in-frame beta chains were retained. Identical CDR3 protein sequences are pooled into one entry, listed with their most common genes and DNA. The sample table holds some 1,500,000 distinct CDR3 sequences, of which 35% to 45% were seen once. Around 4% of the sample is held by the ten biggest clonotypes. The source material was blood. These TCRs come from a young woman in good health.

The chain uses TRBV6-2 or TRBV6-3 and TRBJ1-1; D is uncertain. CDR3 size: 14 residues. From germline, CDR1 is MNHEY and CDR2 SVGEGT. Trimming cost V 6 bases and J 0 bases, with 11 bases left between them. The CDR3 sequence: CASSLRTMNTEAFF. The CDR3 DNA is TGTGCCAGCAGCCTCAGGACCATGAACACTGAAGCTTTCTTT.

This clonotype was detected many times. The genes are TRBV6-5 and TRBJ2-5; 7 nucleotides match TRBD2. This CDR3 spans 15 amino acids. The germline gives CDR1 MNHEY, CDR2 SVGAGI. J was trimmed by 5 bases and V by 2 bases; bases with no gene match: 8. The CDR3 spells CASSYQTSSRETQYF. As DNA, the CDR3 is TGTGCCAGCAGTTACCAGACTAGCTCACGCGAGACCCAGTACTTC.

The chain has TRBV20-1 and TRBJ2-7; 8 bases match TRBD2. The CDR3 has 15 amino acids. V shed 2 bases and J 2 bases; nucleotides not matched to a gene: 8. CDR1 and CDR2 from the germline V gene are DFQATT and SNEGSKA (reference sequence). CDR3 nucleotides: TGCAGTGCTAGACTAGCGGGCCGCCGCACCTACGAGCAGTACTTC. Amino acid sequence: CSARLAGRRTYEQYF.

The chain is built from TRBV5-5 and TRBJ2-7, with TRBD2 matching 9 bases. V was clipped by 4 bases and J by 4 bases; unmatched bases: 9. The CDR3 consists of 15 residues. CDR1 and CDR2 from the germline V gene are SGHKS and YYEKEE (reference sequence). Here the CDR3 DNA reads TGTGCCAGCAGCCCGCCGGGTAGCGGGGGATACGAGCAGTACTTC. This gives the protein CASSPPGSGGYEQYF.

This rearrangement joins TRBV5-1 to TRBJ2-7; possibly TRBD1 for D (5 bases). V lost 4 bases, J lost 4 bases, and 15 bases lay in between. The CDR3 covers 14 residues. Germline values: CDR1 SGHRS, CDR2 YFSETQ. The CDR3 spells CASSSNPQGYEQYF. DNA for the CDR3: TGCGCCAGCAGCAGCAACCCCCAGGGATACGAGCAGTACTTC.

This clonotype was seen more than once but under ten times. The V gene is TRBV20-1, the J gene TRBJ2-4, with 9 bases aligning to TRBD2. After removal of 7 bases from V and 1 base from J, the junction contained 5 bases not matched to a gene. CDR1 is DFQATT, CDR2 SNEGSKA, per germline (reference sequence). The length of the CDR3 is 14 residues. CDR3 nucleotides: TGCAGTGTAGCGGGAGTTATTGCCAAAAACATTCAGTACTTC. This translates into CSVAGVIAKNIQYF.

This clonotype was observed a few times. The CDR3 DNA sequence: TGTGCCAGCAGCCTTCCGGGTCGAAATGAGCAGTACTTC. Translated: CASSLPGRNEQYF. The chain is built from TRBV7-9 and TRBJ2-5; no clear D gene. This CDR3 spans 13 amino acids. Germline CDR1 and CDR2: SEHNR and FQNEAQ (reference sequence). With 5 bases removed from V and 11 bases from J, the gap between germline ends came to 18 bases.

This clonotype has a handful of counts. The chain combines TRBV25-1 with TRBJ2-4; 10 bases match TRBD2. CDR1 is MGHDK and CDR2 is SYGVNS in the germline V gene. The CDR3 contains 17 residues. With 4 bases clipped from V and 0 bases from J, the junction kept 6 bases outside the gene matches. This CDR3 reads CASSASSGRQAKNIQYF. DNA of the CDR3: TGTGCCAGCAGTGCAAGTAGCGGGAGGCAAGCCAAAAACATTCAGTACTTC.

This clonotype was observed a few times. Written as DNA, the CDR3 is TGCAGTGCTAGCCCGACGGGACGTATGACGAACGAGCAGTACTTC. Translating it yields CSASPTGRMTNEQYF. The chain links TRBV20-1 to TRBJ2-4, with D tentatively TRBD1 or TRBD2 (5 bases each). Judging by the DNA end, TRBJ2-7 fits better; the J call may be wrong. The CDR3 contains 15 residues. Looked up from germline, CDR1 is DFQATT and CDR2 is SNEGSKA (reference sequence).

The rearrangement uses TRBV5-4 and TRBJ2-3, with TRBD2 identical over 7 bases. This CDR3 contains 17 residues. The germline CDR1 and CDR2 sequences are SGHNT and YYREEE (reference sequence). After removal of 5 bases from V and 0 bases from J, the junction contained 12 bases not matched to a gene. CDR3 bases: TGTGCCAGCAGGACCGGGACTATCCGATCTAGCACAGATACGCAGTATTTT. The encoded protein is CASRTGTIRSSTDTQYF.

The chain has TRBV20-1 and TRBJ2-1; D unclear. Germline values: CDR1 DFQATT, CDR2 SNEGSKA (reference sequence). The V and J ends lost 6 bases and 2 bases respectively, with 11 bases between them. The CDR3 totals 13 residues. CDR3 amino acids: CSAVDGPYNEQFF. CDR3 sequence (DNA): TGCAGTGCAGTGGACGGCCCCTACAATGAGCAGTTCTTC.

V usage is TRBV20-1 and J usage is TRBJ1-5; no clear D gene. There are 15 residues in the CDR3. Germline assignment: CDR1 DFQATT and CDR2 SNEGSKA (reference sequence). Trimming took 0 bases from V and 0 from J, leaving 9 bases between them. Here the CDR3 DNA reads TGCAGTGCTAGAGAAACCGAAGATAGCAATCAGCCCCAGCATTTT. Translated, it gives CSARETEDSNQPQHF.

This chain links TRBV14 with TRBJ2-1; D is tentatively TRBD1 or TRBD2 (5 bases each). The end of the DNA fits TRBJ2-7 better, so the J call may be wrong. Looked up from germline, CDR1 is SGHDN and CDR2 is FVKESK. CDR3 size: 17 residues. In DNA form, the CDR3 reads TGTGCCAGCAGCAAGCCTGGGGGAAAGAGCTCCTACAATGAGCAGTACTTC. It codes for CASSKPGGKSSYNEQYF.

The chain recombines TRBV3-1 with TRBJ1-2; D perhaps matches TRBD1 (6 bases). The germline CDR1 and CDR2 sequences are LGHDT and YNNKEL (reference sequence). The ends were cut back, 3 bases at V and 7 bases at J, with 15 bases in the middle. The CDR3 runs to 14 residues. In DNA form, the CDR3 reads TGTGCCAGCAGCCACTACAGGGAACGCGGTGGCTACACCTTC. Translating gives CASSHYRERGGYTF.

The chain joins TRBV13 to TRBJ2-1; 11 nucleotides agree with TRBD2. Trimming took 4 bases from V and 10 from J; bases not matched to a gene: 9. This CDR3 has 15 residues. CDR1 and CDR2 from the germline V gene are PRHDT and FYEKMQ (reference sequence). The CDR3 here is CASSSGPLAGGEQFF. The CDR3 region has the DNA TGTGCCAGCAGCTCGGGACCTCTAGCGGGGGGAGAGCAGTTCTTC.

V and J are TRBV9 and TRBJ1-2; possible D gene TRBD1, 5 bases. Per the germline V gene, CDR1 is SGDLS and CDR2 is YYNGEE. Trimming stripped 0 bases from V and 6 bases from J, with 12 bases between. This CDR3 region has 14 residues. The CDR3 region is CASSVDSTGDGYTF. The CDR3 coding sequence is TGTGCCAGCAGCGTAGATTCAACGGGGGATGGCTACACCTTC.

The rearrangement joins TRBV20-1 to TRBJ2-1; 8 bases agree with TRBD1. With V trimmed by 8 bases and J by 8 bases, 14 bases remained unmatched. This CDR3 is 14 amino acids long. Germline lookup yields CDR1 DFQATT and CDR2 SNEGSKA (reference sequence). The CDR3 DNA reads as TGCAGTCCGAACCCTCCGACAGGGGCCCATGAGCAGTTCTTC. It translates to CSPNPPTGAHEQFF.

This sequence joins TRBV5-6 and TRBJ2-7, with D tentatively TRBD1 (6 bases). This CDR3 is 13 amino acids long. Germline V lookup: CDR1 SGHDT, CDR2 YYEEEE. The V end was cut by 6 bases, the J end by 0 bases, with 10 bases between. The DNA of the CDR3 is TGTGCCAGCAAGCGGACAGACTCCTACGAGCAGTACTTC. Encoded protein: CASKRTDSYEQYF.

This clonotype was counted only a few times. This chain uses TRBV18 with TRBJ2-1; possibly TRBD1 or TRBD2 for D (5 bases each). The CDR3 is 15 amino acids. V lost 6 bases and J lost 0, with 12 bases in between. Per germline, CDR1 KGHSH and CDR2 LQKENI. In DNA, the CDR3 is TGTGCCAGCTCCCGGGACGCCAGCTCCTACAATGAGCAGTTCTTC. It yields the protein CASSRDASSYNEQFF.